Below are 22 T cell receptor beta chains sequenced from a single sample in a study of identifying expanded T cells in peripheral blood. Only in-frame clones appear in the TCRdb table, and some are missing; sequencing was by immunoSEQ multiplex PCR. Among about 130,000 clones listed, about 86% were seen once. Material for sequencing was blood. These receptors came from a person between 18 and 69 years old in good health.

The chain employs TRBV10-3 and TRBJ2-2; a possible D gene is TRBD2 (6 bases). Trimming stripped 8 bases from V and 3 bases from J, with 13 bases between. The CDR3 runs 14 residues. Germline loops: CDR1 ENHRY, CDR2 SYGVKD. CDR3 sequence (DNA): TGTGCCATCGGCCGGGGGACGGACACCGGGGAGCTGTTTTTT. It codes for CAIGRGTDTGELFF.

The V gene is TRBV6-6, the J gene TRBJ1-1; possibly TRBD1 for D (5 bases). Trimming took off 7 bases at V and 5 bases at J, with 17 bases between the two ends. Germline V gene sequence: CDR1 MNHNY, CDR2 SVGAGI (reference sequence). CDR3 size: 14 residues. In DNA, the CDR3 is TGTGCCAGCACCCCTCCCGGGACCCGAACTGAAGCTTTCTTT. This translates into CASTPPGTRTEAFF.

This chain joins TRBV5-6 and TRBJ2-7; a weak D match, TRBD1 (7 bases). Germline V gene lookup returns CDR1 SGHDT and CDR2 YYEEEE. Trimming took off 0 bases at V and 6 bases at J, with 13 bases between the two ends. This CDR3 comprises 14 residues. CDR3 sequence: CASSLGQGGTEQYF. Here the CDR3 DNA reads TGTGCCAGCAGCTTGGGACAGGGAGGAACCGAGCAGTACTTC.

The chain has TRBV13 and TRBJ1-1, with unresolved D. The germline CDR1 and CDR2 sequences are PRHDT and FYEKMQ (reference sequence). Trimming left V 5 bases short and J 10 bases short, with 17 bases between. This CDR3 is built from 13 residues. The CDR3 region is CASSPPMSTGAFF. CDR3 nucleotides: TGTGCCAGCAGCCCACCCATGTCCACCGGAGCTTTCTTT.

V gene TRBV28 combines with J gene TRBJ1-2; 8 positions match TRBD1. This CDR3 has 14 amino acids. The germline gives CDR1 MDHEN, CDR2 SYDVKM. After removal of 5 bases from V and 4 bases from J, the junction contained 6 bases not matched to a gene. The CDR3, as DNA: TGTGCCAGCAGTCGGACAGGGAGAGGCTATGGCTACACCTTC. Translated, it gives CASSRTGRGYGYTF.

In its sample, this clone was seen once. The chain joins TRBV4-3 to TRBJ2-1; 10 bases are shared with TRBD2. CDR1 is LGHNA, CDR2 YSLEER, per germline. The CDR3 extends over 15 amino acids. Trimming at V came to 1 base and at J to 9 bases, leaving 6 bases not matched to a gene. This CDR3 is CASSQVSGGAVEQFF. DNA of the CDR3: TGCGCCAGCAGCCAAGTGAGCGGGGGGGCCGTTGAGCAGTTCTTC.

The chain links TRBV5-1 to TRBJ1-5; D is perhaps TRBD1 (5 bases). The germline gives CDR1 SGHRS, CDR2 YFSETQ. V lost 4 bases, J lost 6 bases, and 17 bases lay in between. The CDR3 runs to 15 residues. Here the CDR3 reads CASSPSAGQGQPQHF. The CDR3 DNA is TGCGCCAGCAGCCCATCGGCAGGGCAAGGTCAGCCCCAGCATTTT.

The gene calls are TRBV6-1 and TRBJ1-3; D is ambiguous. This CDR3 is 17 amino acids long. The V and J ends lost 0 bases and 2 bases respectively, with 14 bases between them. Germline CDR1 reads MNHNS; CDR2 reads SASEGT. CDR3: CASSEAVFSGTGNTIYF. The CDR3 nucleotides are TGTGCCAGCAGTGAAGCGGTGTTCAGTGGAACTGGAAACACCATATATTTT.

The J gene is TRBJ2-1, the V gene TRBV6-5; tentatively, D is TRBD2 (6 bases). V was pared by 8 bases and J by 5 bases, with 16 bases between. The germline CDR1 and CDR2 sequences are MNHEY and SVGAGI. This CDR3 has 14 amino acids. As DNA, the CDR3 is TGTGCCAGCTGTACCGCGGGGATTAACAATGAGCAGTTCTTC. It specifies CASCTAGINNEQFF.

This clone was recorded only once. CDR3 sequence reads: CASSLLGLTDTQYF. The CDR3 coding sequence is TGTGCCAGCTCACTACTGGGTCTCACAGATACGCAGTATTTT. This chain links TRBV18 with TRBJ2-3; D gene uncertain. Germline values: CDR1 KGHSH, CDR2 LQKENI. The CDR3 extends over 14 amino acids. Trimming removed 4 bases from V and 2 bases from J, with 10 bases in between. The full variable domain, its missing parts supplied by reference TRBV18 and TRBJ2-3, is NAGVMQNPRHLVRRRGQEARLRCSPMKGHSHVYWYRQLPEEGLKFMVYLQKENIIDESGMPKERFSAEFPKEGPSILRIQQVVRGDSAAYFCASSLLGLTDTQYFGPGTRLTVL.

This rearrangement joins TRBV6-5 to TRBJ2-5, with D hard to call. The germline CDR1 and CDR2 sequences are MNHEY and SVGAGI. Trimming shortened V by 7 bases and J by 5 bases, and 14 bases separated the two germline ends. This CDR3 region has 13 residues. The DNA for the CDR3 is TGTGCCAGCACCAACCTCCCCGGGGAGACCCAGTACTTC. As protein: CASTNLPGETQYF.

J is TRBJ2-1 and V is TRBV7-3; D is uncertain. The CDR3 covers 13 residues. Per germline, CDR1 SGHTA and CDR2 FQGTGA. V was trimmed by 3 bases and J by 7 bases, leaving 10 bases between them. The CDR3 DNA follows: TGTGCCAGCAGCTTTAAGCCCGGGAATGAGCAGTTCTTC. It is translated as CASSFKPGNEQFF.

This sequence joins TRBV11-2 and TRBJ1-4; D not resolved. Per germline, CDR1 SGHAT and CDR2 FQNNGV. V shed 1 base and J shed 8 bases, with 5 bases lying between them. CDR3 length equals 12 residues. CDR3 sequence (DNA): TGTGCCAGCAGCTTAGTGGGGGAAAAACTGTTTTTT. Translation gives CASSLVGEKLFF.

The chain combines TRBV7-6 with TRBJ2-5; 9 nucleotides align to TRBD2. Germline V gene data show CDR1 as SGHVS and CDR2 as FNYEAQ. This CDR3 has 16 residues. The V and J ends lost 0 bases and 2 bases, in that order; junction bases with no gene match: 4. In DNA form, the CDR3 reads TGTGCCAGCAGCTTAGCCTCTAGCGGGACGCAAGAGACCCAGTACTTC. It translates to CASSLASSGTQETQYF.

The J gene is TRBJ1-2, the V gene TRBV5-6; TRBD1 matches at 7 bases. With V trimmed by 0 bases and J by 3 bases, 5 bases remained unmatched. The germline V gene has CDR1 SGHDT and CDR2 YYEEEE. The CDR3 is 15 amino acids. The CDR3 nucleotides are TGTGCCAGCAGCTTGGCCGCAGGGGGACACTATGGCTACACCTTC. This gives the protein CASSLAAGGHYGYTF.

The chain has TRBV29-1 and TRBJ1-2; D unclear. V was trimmed by 3 bases and J by 1 base, leaving 3 bases between them. The CDR3 is made up of 11 amino acids. Germline-derived CDR1 and CDR2 are SQVTM and ANQGSEA. The DNA of the CDR3 is TGCAGCGTTGAGTATAACTATGGCTACACCTTC. Translated, it gives CSVEYNYGYTF.

The chain links TRBV14 to TRBJ2-3; a possible D gene is TRBD1 (5 bases). The germline V gene encodes CDR1 SGHDN and CDR2 FVKESK. The CDR3 extends over 15 amino acids. With 1 base removed from V and 3 bases from J, the gap between germline ends came to 11 bases. CDR3 region: CASSQAQGWTDTQYF. The CDR3 bases are TGTGCCAGCAGCCAAGCTCAGGGTTGGACAGATACGCAGTATTTT.

J is TRBJ1-2 and V is TRBV10-3, with 9 bases identical to TRBD1. CDR1 is ENHRY, CDR2 SYGVKD, per germline. Unmatched junction bases numbered 28, after V lost 6 bases and J lost 5 bases. This CDR3 is built from 21 residues. CDR3: CAISSKGTGNSRLYGPYGYTF. CDR3 sequence (DNA): TGTGCCATCAGCTCGAAGGGGACAGGGAACTCTCGACTCTATGGACCTTATGGCTACACCTTC.

The J gene is TRBJ2-7, the V gene TRBV6-1; TRBD2 agrees at 7 bases. V was pared by 10 bases and J by 1 base, with 7 bases of the junction left unmatched. The CDR3 consists of 13 residues. Germline CDR1 reads MNHNS; CDR2 reads SASEGT. CDR3 loop: CAIHKRGSYEQYF. The DNA for the CDR3 is TGTGCCATTCATAAGCGGGGATCCTACGAGCAGTACTTC.

This clone was picked up one time. The chain employs TRBV18 and TRBJ2-4; TRBD2 might be the D (6 bases). Trimming took off 8 bases at V and 0 bases at J, with 17 bases between the two ends. This CDR3 is 16 amino acids long. Germline CDR1 reads KGHSH; CDR2 reads LQKENI. In DNA, the CDR3 is TGTGCCAGCCGATCTACTAGCAGTGAAGCCAAAAACATTCAGTACTTC. Amino acids: CASRSTSSEAKNIQYF.

The chain employs TRBV2 and TRBJ1-1, with D uncertain. Per germline, CDR1 SNHLY and CDR2 FYNNEI. The CDR3 sequence is 13 residues long. V was shortened by 4 bases and J by 1 base, with 7 bases between the two germline ends. The CDR3 DNA follows: TGTGCCAGCAGTGGGGTCGGGAACACTGAAGCTTTCTTT. It codes for CASSGVGNTEAFF. Using reference TRBV2 and TRBJ1-1 for the parts outside the CDR3, the full variable domain is EPEVTQTPSHQVTQMGQEVILRCVPISNHLYFYWYRQILGQKVEFLVSFYNNEISEKSEIFDDQFSVERPDGSNFTLKIRSTKLEDSAMYFCASSGVGNTEAFFGQGTRLTVV.

The V gene is TRBV11-2, the J gene TRBJ2-5; either TRBD1 or TRBD2 may supply D (5 bases each). V shed 5 bases and J shed 1 base, with 8 bases lying between them. The CDR3 runs 13 residues. CDR1 SGHAT and CDR2 FQNNGV come from the germline V gene. The CDR3 bases are TGTGCCAGCAGCCGGGGACCCCAAGAGACCCAGTACTTC. Its protein is CASSRGPQETQYF.